Below are 6 T cell receptor beta chains sequenced from a single sample in a study of identifying expanded T cells in peripheral blood. The table came from immunoSEQ multiplex PCR; TCRdb's copy has only in-frame clones and leaves some out. Of about 78,000 clones in the sample, roughly 86% were seen once. Sequenced input: blood. These receptors originate from a person aged 18 to 75 in good health.

This chain links TRBV29-1 with TRBJ2-3, with unresolved D. Germline values: CDR1 SQVTM, CDR2 ANQGSEA. CDR3 size: 13 residues. The germline V and J ends were trimmed by 1 base and 2 bases, with 7 bases remaining between them. CDR3 amino acids: CSVEGSPTDTQYF. The CDR3 DNA is TGCAGCGTTGAAGGCAGTCCCACAGATACGCAGTATTTT.

The chain employs TRBV9 and TRBJ2-1; 15 nucleotides line up with TRBD2. V shed 3 bases and J 9 bases; nucleotides not matched to a gene: 4. The CDR3 runs 15 residues. Germline CDR1 and CDR2: SGDLS and YYNGEE. The CDR3 nucleotides are TGTGCCAGCAGCGCGGGACTAGCGGGAGGAAGTGAGCAGTTCTTC. The encoded protein is CASSAGLAGGSEQFF.

V and J are TRBV5-6 and TRBJ2-4; TRBD2 is a possible D gene (5 bases). This CDR3 comprises 15 residues. CDR1 is SGHDT, CDR2 YYEEEE, per germline. Trimming pared 4 bases from V and 1 base from J, leaving 12 bases between. CDR3 protein: CASSPPTGAKNIQYF. The CDR3 DNA reads as TGTGCCAGCAGCCCGCCGACGGGGGCCAAAAACATTCAGTACTTC.

The chain carries TRBV6-5 and TRBJ2-1; 10 bases agree with TRBD2. The CDR3 totals 15 residues. The V gene end was trimmed by 2 bases and the J gene end by 7 bases; junction bases not matched to a gene: 5. Germline CDR1 and CDR2: MNHEY and SVGAGI. The chain's CDR3 is CASSYLGLAENEQFF. The CDR3 DNA reads TGTGCCAGCAGTTACCTCGGACTAGCGGAGAATGAGCAGTTCTTC.

The chain employs TRBV18 and TRBJ2-7; 16 positions match TRBD2. This CDR3 is 18 amino acids long. Germline CDR1 and CDR2: KGHSH and LQKENI. Trimming at V came to 2 bases and at J to 2 bases, leaving 6 bases not matched to a gene. CDR3 bases: TGTGCCAGCTCACCAGATCTAGGGACTAGCGGGAGGGCCTACGAGCAGTACTTC. Translating gives CASSPDLGTSGRAYEQYF.

The chain couples TRBV27 to TRBJ1-5; D ambiguous. The CDR3 runs to 14 residues. V lost 2 bases, J lost 5 bases, and 10 bases lay in between. Germline loops: CDR1 MNHEY, CDR2 SMNVEV (reference sequence). The CDR3 DNA reads TGTGCCAGCAGTTTAAGGGATGTTCATCAGCCCCAGCATTTT. It codes for CASSLRDVHQPQHF.